The rows below give T cell receptor beta chains drawn from one sample of a study of blood T cell repertoires in COVID-19. Some clones are missing from TCRdb's copy, which holds only in-frame ones; the method was immunoSEQ multiplex PCR. The sample carries roughly 260,000 clones, around 90% recorded once. The sequencing sample was made of PBMCs or T cells enriched from blood (not recorded which). The receptors derive from a young woman with acute COVID-19. Both conserved end residues are part of each CDR3. The D gene is left open where the match is weak. Some rows have no size entry. The others give once, few or many, or a class for an expanded clone.

CDR3: CASSVQGGYNEQFF
DNA: TGTGCCAGCAGTGTACAGGGGGGGTACAATGAGCAGTTCTTC
D: -
size: -
V: TRBV2
J: TRBJ2-1
length: 14

CDR3: CASSQRQSSAGYTF
DNA: TGCGCCAGCAGCCAACGACAGAGTTCAGCTGGCTACACCTTC
D: -
size: -
V: TRBV4-1
J: TRBJ1-2
length: 14

CDR3: CASSFQQFYGYTF
DNA: TGTGCCAGCAGTTTTCAACAGTTCTATGGCTACACCTTC
D: -
size: -
V: TRBV12-3/TRBV12-4
J: TRBJ1-2
length: 13

CDR3: CASSPRRGAYGYTF
DNA: TGTGCCAGCAGTCCCCGTCGGGGGGCCTATGGCTACACCTTC
D: -
size: -
V: TRBV3-1/TRBV3-2
J: TRBJ1-2
length: 14

CDR3: CASSLDPAQGTGTEAFF
DNA: TGCGCCAGCAGCTTGGATCCAGCCCAGGGGACCGGCACTGAAGCTTTCTTT
D: -
size: once
V: TRBV5-1
J: TRBJ1-1
length: 17

CDR3: CASRPGQGYNEQFF
DNA: TGTGCCAGCAGACCGGGACAGGGGTACAATGAGCAGTTCTTC
D: TRBD1
size: -
V: TRBV9
J: TRBJ2-1
length: 14

CDR3: CASSYDRGNEQFF
DNA: TGTGCCAGTAGTTACGACAGGGGCAATGAGCAGTTCTTC
D: TRBD1
size: -
V: TRBV19
J: TRBJ2-1
length: 13

CDR3: CATSRAWGGPRETQYF
DNA: TGTGCCACCAGCAGAGCCTGGGGGGGGCCGCGAGAGACCCAGTACTTC
D: -
size: once
V: TRBV15
J: TRBJ2-5
length: 16

CDR3: CASSLPSMSHEQYF
DNA: TGTGCCAGCAGCTTACCATCAATGAGTCACGAGCAGTACTTC
D: -
size: -
V: TRBV7-2
J: TRBJ2-7
length: 14

CDR3: CASTGQGVKLFF
DNA: TGTGCCAGTACCGGACAGGGAGTAAAACTGTTTTTT
D: TRBD1
size: -
V: TRBV19
J: TRBJ1-4
length: 12

CDR3: CSVGGQGTAEQFF
DNA: TGCAGCGTTGGCGGCCAGGGAACCGCTGAGCAGTTCTTC
D: -
size: -
V: TRBV29-1
J: TRBJ2-1
length: 13

CDR3: CASSLVVEGSSGRGYTF
DNA: TGCGCCAGCAGCTTAGTCGTGGAGGGCAGCTCCGGTCGGGGCTACACCTTC
D: -
size: -
V: TRBV5-1
J: TRBJ1-2
length: 17

CDR3: CASSFTGGVRETQYF
DNA: TGCGCCAGCAGCTTTACAGGGGGCGTGAGGGAGACCCAGTACTTC
D: TRBD1
size: -
V: TRBV5-1
J: TRBJ2-5
length: 15

CDR3: CASGGAEAFF
DNA: TGTGCCAGCGGAGGGGCTGAAGCTTTCTTT
D: -
size: -
V: TRBV19
J: TRBJ1-1
length: 10

CDR3: CASSLDGTGYGYTF
DNA: TGTGCCAGCAGTTTAGACGGGACAGGGTATGGCTACACCTTC
D: TRBD1
size: few
V: TRBV27
J: TRBJ1-2
length: 14

CDR3: CASSFFKDRSYTGELFF
DNA: TGCGCCAGCAGTTTCTTTAAAGACAGGAGTTACACCGGGGAGCTGTTTTTT
D: -
size: once
V: TRBV5-1
J: TRBJ2-2
length: 17

CDR3: CAWRLTGGYNEQFF
DNA: TGTGCCTGGAGGTTGACGGGAGGATACAATGAGCAGTTCTTC
D: TRBD2
size: -
V: TRBV30
J: TRBJ2-1
length: 14

CDR3: CASSDTGGNYGYTF
DNA: TGTGCCAGCAGCGATACAGGGGGGAACTATGGCTACACCTTC
D: TRBD1
size: -
V: TRBV5-4
J: TRBJ1-2
length: 14

CDR3: CASSLEGRGLFF
DNA: TGTGCCAGCAGTTTAGAAGGGCGGGGCCTGTTCTTC
D: -
size: -
V: TRBV12-3/TRBV12-4
J: TRBJ2-1
length: 12

CDR3: CASSLTLSGVNQETQYF
DNA: TGTGCCAGCAGCTTAACTTTAAGCGGGGTAAACCAAGAGACCCAGTACTTC
D: TRBD2
size: -
V: TRBV11-2
J: TRBJ2-5
length: 17

CDR3: CASSMGQIQETQYF
DNA: TGTGCCAGCAGCATGGGACAGATTCAAGAGACCCAGTACTTC
D: TRBD1
size: -
V: TRBV11-3
J: TRBJ2-5
length: 14

CDR3: CASRQGGQPQHF
DNA: TGTGCCAGCAGGCAGGGAGGGCAGCCCCAGCATTTT
D: -
size: -
V: TRBV28
J: TRBJ1-5
length: 12

CDR3: CASSLGTGLFFF
DNA: TGTGCCAGCAGCTTAGGGACAGGCCTCTTTTTCTTT
D: TRBD1
size: -
V: TRBV7-9
J: TRBJ1-1
length: 12

CDR3: CASSWMDRTSSYEQYF
DNA: TGTGCCAGCAGCTGGATGGACAGGACAAGCTCCTACGAGCAGTACTTC
D: TRBD1
size: -
V: TRBV5-6
J: TRBJ2-7
length: 16

CDR3: CASSLLGEGRKETQYF
DNA: TGTGCCAGCAGCCTTTTAGGGGAGGGGAGAAAGGAGACCCAGTACTTC
D: TRBD2
size: -
V: TRBV14
J: TRBJ2-5
length: 16

CDR3: CSVRTEDRLEAFF
DNA: TGCAGCGTCCGAACGGAGGACAGACTTGAAGCTTTCTTT
D: -
size: -
V: TRBV29-1
J: TRBJ1-1
length: 13

CDR3: CASSLLTGGTEAFF
DNA: TGTGCCAGCAGCTTGTTAACAGGGGGGACTGAAGCTTTCTTT
D: TRBD1
size: -
V: TRBV7-2
J: TRBJ1-1
length: 14

CDR3: CASSPTVWNTEAFF
DNA: TGTGCCAGCAGCCCCACGGTCTGGAACACTGAAGCTTTCTTT
D: -
size: -
V: TRBV9
J: TRBJ1-1
length: 14

CDR3: CASSLTALGSGTDTQYF
DNA: TGTGCCAGCAGCTTAACTGCCCTAGGTTCCGGCACAGATACGCAGTATTTT
D: -
size: -
V: TRBV7-2
J: TRBJ2-3
length: 17

CDR3: CASSLYREKLFF
DNA: TGTGCCAGCAGCTTGTACAGGGAAAAACTGTTTTTT
D: -
size: -
V: TRBV7-9
J: TRBJ1-4
length: 12

CDR3: CAISVEGANTEAFF
DNA: TGTGCCATCAGTGTCGAGGGAGCGAACACTGAAGCTTTCTTT
D: -
size: -
V: TRBV10-3
J: TRBJ1-1
length: 14